The T cell receptor beta chain under discussion was sequenced for a study of blood T cell repertoires in COVID-19. The overall study: COVID-19 samples, acute and convalescent, were from the United States, Italy and Spain. T cells, B-cell-depleted T cells, or PBMCs provided the cDNA or gDNA that served as material.

The J segment lost 6 bases and the V segment lost 1 base, leaving 4 bases of the junction unmatched. CDR1 is SNHLY, CDR2 FYNNEI, per germline. CDR3 length: 15 amino acids. Under the authors' procedure: Amplifying reference gene primers gave estimates of nucleated cell counts. The protocol was immunoSEQ multiplex PCR, while the TCRdb copy is restricted to in-frame clones and leaves out a portion. That table gives V, J and clone size, and the DNA gave D and trimming. The sample shows roughly 70,000 clones, 88% of them seen only once. This TCR was recovered from a human donor in a cohort sampled during active COVID-19. Sequencing used peripheral blood. The chain links TRBV2 to TRBJ1-5, with 9 bases identical to TRBD1. CDR3 nucleotides: TGTGCCAGCAGTGAAGGGGGACAGGGCTTTCAGCCCCAGCATTTT. Its translation: CASSEGGQGFQPQHF.